One sample yielded the 6 T cell receptor beta chains listed below, sequenced in a study of shared clonotypes between healthy human individuals. The naive CD8 subset, CD45RO-negative cells positively selected for CCR7, excluded terminally differentiated effector memory CD45RA+ cells. The assay was immunoSEQ multiplex PCR, and TCRdb's table has in-frame clones only and misses some. The sample includes about 800,000 clones, 90% to 97% seen only once; the top ten take about 0.25%. Sequenced material: naive CD8+ T cells sorted from blood. Every receptor here comes from a man younger than 40 in good health.

The chain is built from TRBV4-1 and TRBJ2-5, with D perhaps matching TRBD1 or TRBD2 (5 bases each). CDR3 length: 14 amino acids. Germline V CDR1 and CDR2: MGHRA, YSYEKL. With 2 bases removed from V and 9 bases from J, the gap between germline ends came to 16 bases. The CDR3 region has the DNA TGCGCCAGCAGCCAATCAACTGGCAGGGAGTCCCAGTACTTC. This codes for CASSQSTGRESQYF.

The genes are TRBV6-1 and TRBJ1-4, with TRBD1 matching 9 bases. Germline CDR1 and CDR2: MNHNS and SASEGT. The CDR3 has 17 residues. Losses at the gene ends were 3 bases for V and 8 bases for J; bases not matched to a gene: 13. CDR3 amino acids: CASSDVPGQGGREKLFF. CDR3 nucleotide sequence: TGTGCCAGCAGTGACGTCCCGGGACAGGGAGGGAGAGAAAAACTGTTTTTT.

This clone was observed a single time. V is TRBV6-5 and J is TRBJ2-1, with no clear D. The V end lost 4 bases, the J end lost 4 bases, and 8 bases lay between the germline ends. Germline loops: CDR1 MNHEY, CDR2 SVGAGI. This CDR3 is 13 amino acids long. The CDR3 loop is CASSSSRYNEQFF. The CDR3 nucleotides read TGTGCCAGCAGTTCTTCTAGGTACAATGAGCAGTTCTTC.

V is TRBV7-9 and J is TRBJ1-1; maybe TRBD1 (5 bases). The CDR3 has 14 residues. Deletions cut 5 bases from V and 3 bases from J, with 13 bases between. CDR1 is SEHNR, CDR2 FQNEAQ, per germline (reference sequence). The CDR3 protein is CASSSRAGDTEAFF. As DNA, the CDR3 is TGTGCCAGCAGCAGCAGGGCCGGGGACACTGAAGCTTTCTTT.

V usage is TRBV5-6 and J usage is TRBJ1-1, with 8 bases that match TRBD1. The trim removed 3 bases at V and 7 bases at J, leaving 2 bases unmatched. This CDR3 contains 12 residues. Per germline, CDR1 SGHDT and CDR2 YYEEEE. The CDR3 spells CASSWTGREAFF. DNA of the CDR3: TGTGCCAGCAGCTGGACAGGGCGTGAAGCTTTCTTT.

Note on this clone: Because the CDR3's place on the DNA is in doubt, the DNA is left out and the CDR3 is given as listed by TCRdb. J is TRBJ1-4 and V is TRBV12-5. The length of the CDR3 is 16 amino acids, counting both ends. Germline V gives CDR1 LGHNT, CDR2 FRNRAP. The CDR3 spells CVLVVLWNESVEKLFF.